The 27 T cell receptor beta chains below were found in one sample sequenced in a study of monozygotic twins with inflammatory bowel disease. One entry per CDR3 protein, without DNA, is what TCRdb gives after re-calling the 5' RACE reads. The sample data list fewer than 110,000 distinct CDR3 sequences. The specimen sequenced was blood. These TCRs come from a human donor with ulcerative colitis or Crohn's disease, or a healthy co-twin of an affected twin (not recorded which).

The genes are TRBV29-1 and TRBJ1-1; TCRdb lists TRBD1, though no DNA is available to test this call. Germline lookup yields CDR1 SQVTM and CDR2 ANQGSEA. This CDR3 is 13 amino acids long. This CDR3 reads CSVDTGQNTEAFF.

This rearrangement joins TRBV7-2 to TRBJ2-1; TCRdb picks TRBD2, but there is no DNA to check that call. The length of the CDR3 is 16 residues. The germline gives CDR1 SGHTA, CDR2 FQGNSA. The CDR3 protein is CASSLTSPTIYNEQFF.

V gene TRBV28 combines with J gene TRBJ1-5; TCRdb picks TRBD1, but there is no DNA to check that call. This CDR3 contains 17 residues. Germline lookup yields CDR1 MDHEN and CDR2 SYDVKM. This CDR3 reads CASSFFTGTGENQPQHF.

The rearrangement links TRBV20-1 to TRBJ1-5. The CDR3 length is 14 residues. Germline V gene sequence: CDR1 DFQATT, CDR2 SNEGSKA (reference sequence). The CDR3 spells CSARFGSGNQPQHF.

The gene calls are TRBV27 and TRBJ2-7; as DNA is missing, the TRBD1 call by TCRdb cannot be tested. CDR1 and CDR2 from the germline V gene are MNHEY and SMNVEV (reference sequence). This CDR3 is built from 14 residues. This chain's CDR3 is CASRTGFQSYEQYF.

This chain joins TRBV5-4 and TRBJ2-3; TCRdb's D call of TRBD2 is untestable without DNA. This CDR3 has 17 amino acids. The V gene's germline CDR1 is SGHNT and CDR2 YYREEE (reference sequence). The CDR3: CASSPDRTSEFADTQYF.

The chain uses TRBV12-3 or TRBV12-4 and TRBJ1-6. The CDR3 consists of 16 residues. The CDR3 spells CASSFGHFIYNSPLHF.

This chain connects TRBV12-3 or TRBV12-4 to TRBJ1-1. The CDR3 loop spans 13 amino acids. The CDR3 loop reads CASSFRGYTEAFF.

J is TRBJ2-5 and V is TRBV7-2; TCRdb outputs TRBD2, but without DNA this stays unchecked. Germline assignment: CDR1 SGHTA and CDR2 FQGNSA. The CDR3 has 16 residues. Here the CDR3 reads CASSSAGGGFWKTQYF.

The chain uses TRBV6-1 and TRBJ2-2. The CDR3 totals 15 residues. Germline lookup yields CDR1 MNHNS and CDR2 SASEGT. CDR3 sequence: CASRSLGSNTGELFF.

V and J are TRBV5-1 and TRBJ1-2; TCRdb lists TRBD1, though no DNA is available to test this call. The V gene's germline CDR1 is SGHRS and CDR2 YFSETQ. This CDR3 is 14 amino acids long. The CDR3 sequence is CARSPLLRFNGYTF.

The chain has TRBV27 and TRBJ2-5; absent DNA, TCRdb's TRBD1 call cannot be checked. Germline CDR1 is MNHEY and CDR2 is SMNVEV (reference sequence). CDR3 size: 15 residues. The CDR3 here is CASSGGRGRQETQYF.

This chain uses TRBV5-1 with TRBJ1-4. The CDR3 contains 14 residues. CDR1 and CDR2 (germline): SGHRS, YFSETQ. This chain's CDR3 is CASSLSLNNEKLFF.

This rearrangement joins TRBV6-5 to TRBJ2-5. Germline CDR1 MNHEY, CDR2 SVGAGI. This CDR3 is 14 amino acids long. Here the CDR3 reads CASSYRGIVETQYF.

This chain joins TRBV24-1 and TRBJ2-1; TCRdb selects TRBD1, and the lack of DNA leaves this call unchecked. Germline V gene data show CDR1 as KGHDR and CDR2 as SFDVKD. The length of the CDR3 is 16 residues. CDR3: CATSDFARGVDNEQFF.

The rearrangement joins TRBV20-1 to TRBJ2-1; checking the TCRdb D call of TRBD2 is not possible without DNA. The CDR3 totals 16 residues. CDR1 DFQATT and CDR2 SNEGSKA come from the germline V gene (reference sequence). The CDR3 protein is CSARFTTSGRGNEQFF.

The chain links TRBV20-1 to TRBJ1-3; lacking DNA, the TRBD1 call made by TCRdb goes unchecked. Germline-derived CDR1 and CDR2 are DFQATT and SNEGSKA (reference sequence). The CDR3 length is 13 residues. The CDR3 loop is CSVPGVIGNTIYF.

The rearrangement joins TRBV5-4 to TRBJ2-2; the D gene TCRdb calls, TRBD1, cannot be checked with no DNA. Germline CDR1 and CDR2: SGHNT and YYREEE (reference sequence). The CDR3 spans 15 residues. This chain's CDR3 is CASSLVRGRSGELFF.

This chain joins TRBV28 and TRBJ1-3. The CDR3 length is 18 residues. CDR1 is MDHEN and CDR2 is SYDVKM in the germline V gene. The CDR3 spells CASSLGESSRASGNTIYF.

This sequence joins TRBV28 and TRBJ2-5; absent DNA, TCRdb's TRBD2 call cannot be checked. The germline CDR1 and CDR2 sequences are MDHEN and SYDVKM. The CDR3 has 16 amino acids. This CDR3 is CASSRTLAGVLETQYF.

This rearrangement joins TRBV20-1 to TRBJ1-6; absent DNA, TCRdb's TRBD1 call cannot be checked. Germline V CDR1 and CDR2: DFQATT, SNEGSKA (reference sequence). The CDR3 consists of 13 residues. The CDR3 reads CSAPPTGRSPLHF.

The J gene is TRBJ1-4, the V gene TRBV10-3; TCRdb proposes TRBD1, but this gene call is untestable without DNA. The CDR3 is made up of 16 amino acids. Germline assignment: CDR1 ENHRY and CDR2 SYGVKD. This chain's CDR3 is CAISESGQGINEKLFF.

The genes are TRBV5-5 and TRBJ2-7. The CDR3 has 14 residues. Per germline, CDR1 SGHKS and CDR2 YYEKEE (reference sequence). CDR3 sequence: CASSLQNLYYEQYF.

The chain employs TRBV12-3 or TRBV12-4 and TRBJ1-2; TCRdb picks TRBD1, but there is no DNA to check that call. The CDR3 has 14 residues. The CDR3 is CASSLNRGGYGYTF.

The chain couples TRBV3-1 to TRBJ2-2; as DNA is missing, the TRBD1 call by TCRdb cannot be tested. Germline values: CDR1 LGHDT, CDR2 YNNKEL (reference sequence). The length of the CDR3 is 16 residues. The CDR3 sequence is CASGRRDSGGTGELFF.

The chain has TRBV12-5 and TRBJ1-3. Germline assignment: CDR1 LGHNT and CDR2 FRNRAP. The CDR3 is made up of 12 amino acids. CDR3 amino acids: CARIPSGNTIYF.

The chain is built from TRBV7-9 and TRBJ2-3; no DNA is available, so the TRBD2 call from TCRdb remains unchecked. This CDR3 region has 16 residues. Germline values: CDR1 SEHNR, CDR2 FQNEAQ (reference sequence). The CDR3: CASSLAGPTVTDTQYF. Looking up the rest from reference TRBV7-9 and TRBJ2-3 gives the full variable domain: DTGVSQNPRHKITKRGQNVTFRCDPISEHNRLYWYRQTLGQGPEFLTYFQNEAQLEKSRLLSDRFSAERPKGSFSTLEIQRTEQGDSAMYLCASSLAGPTVTDTQYFGPGTRLTVL.